This record looks at one TCR beta chain sequence and its context. These data are taken from a study of blood T cell repertoires in COVID-19. Overall study: PBMCs, B-cell-depleted T cells, or T cells were the source of the cDNA or gDNA that made up the material.

The table came from immunoSEQ multiplex PCR; TCRdb's copy has only in-frame clones and leaves some out. There are about 140,000 clones in the sample; 79% occur only once, and roughly 3.6% lies in the top ten. Germline values: CDR1 MNHEY, CDR2 SVGAGI. This CDR3 spans 12 amino acids. The V gene lost 5 bases and the J gene lost 8 bases, with 12 bases spanning the gap. This chain joins TRBV6-5 and TRBJ1-2; no firm D call. The sequenced sample consisted of peripheral blood. The clonotype was recovered from a man in his fifties or sixties with acute or convalescent COVID-19. CDR3 region: CASSPSRGGYTF. The CDR3 DNA reads TGTGCCAGCAGTCCCTCGCGAGGCGGCTACACCTTC.